This T cell receptor beta chain was identified during a study of blood T cells in healthy people across ages. General study findings and limits: Among T cells, TCR beta diversity per million cells dropped roughly linearly as age rose. It was held that the diversity estimates obtained from one million T cells were underestimates. Naive and antigen-experienced cells were not separated, limiting conclusive comparison.

Note on this clonotype: Its target is not known.

Total RNA was isolated from each sample in quantities of at least 6 micrograms. A second PCR, run for about 7 to 12 cycles, used a sample-barcoded 5' primer plus a J-beta primer mix. TCRdb called the 5' RACE reads again in MiXCR, with one record for every CDR3 protein. Here the sample spans roughly 2 million distinct CDR3 sequences, about 49% being singletons. The CDR3 totals 16 residues. V was pared by 5 bases and J by 5 bases, with 12 bases of the junction left unmatched. Germline assignment: CDR1 MNHNS and CDR2 SASEGT. The V gene is TRBV6-1, the J gene TRBJ2-1; 7 bases agree with TRBD1. The source is a middle-aged woman in good health. The sample comprised blood. The CDR3 protein is CASSSLTGFGNNEQFF. The CDR3 bases are TGTGCCAGCAGTAGCCTGACAGGGTTCGGGAACAATGAGCAGTTCTTC.